This T cell receptor (beta chain) comes out of a study of blood T cell repertoires in COVID-19. About the research overall: T cells, B-cell-depleted T cells, or PBMCs supplied cDNA or gDNA.

Per the original methods: Estimated nucleated cell counts came from reference gene primer amplification. Some clones are missing from TCRdb's copy, which holds only in-frame ones; the method was immunoSEQ multiplex PCR. V, J and clone size derive from that table, while D and trimming were established from the DNA sequence. The data show 140,000 or so clones, roughly 80% seen once. Germline values: CDR1 MNHEY, CDR2 SVGAGI. V lost 8 bases and J lost 2, with 10 bases in between. The CDR3 is 13 residues long. Those enrolled in Seattle joined during active infection and were followed longitudinally afterward.

Source material: peripheral blood. The rearrangement uses TRBV6-5 and TRBJ1-5, with D tentatively TRBD1 (5 bases). The TCR sequence derives from a woman in her 70s with COVID-19, enrolled during active disease. The CDR3 loop reads CASDPGGNQPQHF. CDR3 nucleotides: TGTGCCAGCGACCCGGGGGGCAATCAGCCCCAGCATTTT.